This T cell receptor beta chain was obtained from a study of response to subunit inactivated influenza vaccine (dated by TCRdb to 2016 to 2019). Describing the broader study: Deep quantitative profiling of the T cell receptor repertoire was used in the study to follow responses to a trivalent subunit inactivated influenza vaccine. Broader findings and caveats from the paper: The authors suggested that each seasonal influenza vaccination may recruit only a limited number of new T cells.

From the cysteine through the phenylalanine, the CDR3 covers 18 amino acids. The only DNA kept is the CDR3, 54 bases in frame from the first base. The CDR1 and CDR2 encoded by the germline V gene are SGHAT and FQNNGV. Germline trimming: 5 bases from V, 1 base from J; junction bases outside gene matches: 13. Receptor libraries were prepared by RT-PCR. Reads for this sample came from an Illumina HiSeq 2500. Using fastp trimming at Q25 and MiXCR clonotype assembly, TCRdb reanalyzed the public sequencing data and kept in-frame beta chains. Rows merge per CDR3 protein into single entries with the most common DNA and genes. The sample profile shows roughly 780,000 distinct CDR3 sequences; approximately 17% of them were found once. Together, the top ten hold under 13% of the sample. This clonotype appeared a few times. Its binding antigen is unknown. No base-level quality is on record; no much larger clone is a single base apart.

The sequence derives from a middle-aged man who received an inactivated influenza vaccine. Donor details come from another sample of the same person, matched by shared clones. The chain was built from TRBV11-2 and TRBJ1-1; the junction holds 10 bases that match TRBD1. The input for sequencing was PBMCs from blood, taken roughly 5 days after vaccination. The CDR3 reads CASSLRNRDRGKNTEAFF. The DNA sequence is as follows: TGTGCCAGCAGCCTCAGAAACCGGGACAGGGGAAAGAACACTGAAGCTTTCTTT. Reference TRBV11-2 and TRBJ1-1 proteins supply the regions before and after the CDR3; the full variable domain is: EAGVAQSPRYKIIEKRQSVAFWCNPISGHATLYWYQQILGQGPKLLIQFQNNGVVDDSQLPKDRFSAERLKGVDSTLKIQPAKLEDSAVYLCASSLRNRDRGKNTEAFFGQGTRLTVV.